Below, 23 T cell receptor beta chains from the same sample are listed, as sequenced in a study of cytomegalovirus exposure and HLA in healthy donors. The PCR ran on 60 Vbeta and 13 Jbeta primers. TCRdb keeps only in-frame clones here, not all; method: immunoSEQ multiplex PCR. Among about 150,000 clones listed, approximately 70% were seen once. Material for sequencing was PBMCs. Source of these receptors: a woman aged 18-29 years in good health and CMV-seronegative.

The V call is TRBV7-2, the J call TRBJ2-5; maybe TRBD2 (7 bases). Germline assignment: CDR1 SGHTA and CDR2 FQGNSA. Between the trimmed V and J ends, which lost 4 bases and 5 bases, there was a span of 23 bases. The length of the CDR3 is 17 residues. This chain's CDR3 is CASSSPRGAGVRETQYF. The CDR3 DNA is TGTGCCAGCAGCTCCCCTAGGGGGGCGGGAGTTAGGGAGACCCAGTACTTC.

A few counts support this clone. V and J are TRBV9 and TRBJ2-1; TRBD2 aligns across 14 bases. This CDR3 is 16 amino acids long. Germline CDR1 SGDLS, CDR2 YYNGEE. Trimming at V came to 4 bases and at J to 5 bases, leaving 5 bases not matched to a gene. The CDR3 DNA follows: TGTGCCAGCAGCCCCAGGGGACTAGCGGGAGACAATGAGCAGTTCTTC. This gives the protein CASSPRGLAGDNEQFF.

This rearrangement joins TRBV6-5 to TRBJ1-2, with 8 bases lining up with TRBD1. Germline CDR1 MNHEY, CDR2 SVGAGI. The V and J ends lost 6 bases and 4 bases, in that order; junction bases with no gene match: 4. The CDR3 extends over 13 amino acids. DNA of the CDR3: TGTGCCAGCAGCCGACAGGGGTCCTATGGCTACACCTTC. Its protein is CASSRQGSYGYTF.

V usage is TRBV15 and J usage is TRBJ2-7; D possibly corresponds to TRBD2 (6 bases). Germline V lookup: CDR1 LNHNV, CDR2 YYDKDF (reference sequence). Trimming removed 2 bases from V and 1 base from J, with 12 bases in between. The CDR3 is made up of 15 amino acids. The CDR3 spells CATSRSGLASYEQYV. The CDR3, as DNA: TGTGCCACCAGCAGATCGGGGCTAGCGTCCTACGAGCAGTACGTC.

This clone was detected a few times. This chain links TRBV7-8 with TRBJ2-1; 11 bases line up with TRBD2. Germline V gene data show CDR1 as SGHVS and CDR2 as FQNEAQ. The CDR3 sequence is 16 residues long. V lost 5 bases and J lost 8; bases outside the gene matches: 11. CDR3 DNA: TGTGCCAGCAGCCCCTTTACTAGCGGGAGTAAGGATGAGCAGTTCTTC. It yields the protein CASSPFTSGSKDEQFF.

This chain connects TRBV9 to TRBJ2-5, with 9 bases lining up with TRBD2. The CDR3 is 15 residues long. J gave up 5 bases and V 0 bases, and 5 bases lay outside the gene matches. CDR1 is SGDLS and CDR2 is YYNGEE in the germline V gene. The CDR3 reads CASSVAVAGEETQYF. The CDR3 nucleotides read TGTGCCAGCAGCGTAGCGGTAGCGGGAGAGGAGACCCAGTACTTC.

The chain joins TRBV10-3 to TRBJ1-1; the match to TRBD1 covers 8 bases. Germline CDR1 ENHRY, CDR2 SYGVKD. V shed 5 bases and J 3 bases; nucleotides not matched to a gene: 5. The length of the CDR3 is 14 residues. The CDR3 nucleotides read TGTGCCATCAGTCGGGACAGGTGGGACACTGAAGCTTTCTTT. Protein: CAISRDRWDTEAFF.

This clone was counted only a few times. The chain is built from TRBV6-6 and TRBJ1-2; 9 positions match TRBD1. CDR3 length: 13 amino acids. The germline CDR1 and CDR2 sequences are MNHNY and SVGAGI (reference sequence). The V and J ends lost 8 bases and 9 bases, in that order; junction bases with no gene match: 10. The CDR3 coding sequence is TGTGCCAGCGGGGAACAGGGGGCCGTGAGCTACACCTTC. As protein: CASGEQGAVSYTF.

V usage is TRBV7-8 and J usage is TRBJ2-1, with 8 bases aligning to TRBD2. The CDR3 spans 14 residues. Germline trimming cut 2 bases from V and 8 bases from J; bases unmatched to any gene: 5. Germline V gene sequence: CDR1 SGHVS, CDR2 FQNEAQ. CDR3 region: CASSLFLAGHEQFF. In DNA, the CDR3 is TGTGCCAGCAGCTTATTCCTAGCGGGCCATGAGCAGTTCTTC.

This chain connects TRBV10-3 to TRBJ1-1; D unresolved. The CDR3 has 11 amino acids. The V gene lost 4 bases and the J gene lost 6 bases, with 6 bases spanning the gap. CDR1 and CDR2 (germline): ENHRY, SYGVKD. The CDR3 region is CAISASAEAFF. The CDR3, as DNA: TGTGCCATCAGTGCCAGTGCTGAAGCTTTCTTT.

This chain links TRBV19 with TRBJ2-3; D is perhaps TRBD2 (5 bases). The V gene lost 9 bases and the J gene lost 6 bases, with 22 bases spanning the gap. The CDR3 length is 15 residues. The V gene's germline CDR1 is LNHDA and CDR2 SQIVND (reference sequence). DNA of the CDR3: TGTGCCAGCCAGAATCTGGCAGCCCAGCGGGATACGCAGTATTTT. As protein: CASQNLAAQRDTQYF.

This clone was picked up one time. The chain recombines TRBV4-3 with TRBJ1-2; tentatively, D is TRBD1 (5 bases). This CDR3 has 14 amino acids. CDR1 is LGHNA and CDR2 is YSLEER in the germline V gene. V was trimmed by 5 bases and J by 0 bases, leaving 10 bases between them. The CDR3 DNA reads TGCGCCAGCAGCGAGGACATGACTAACTATGGCTACACCTTC. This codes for CASSEDMTNYGYTF.

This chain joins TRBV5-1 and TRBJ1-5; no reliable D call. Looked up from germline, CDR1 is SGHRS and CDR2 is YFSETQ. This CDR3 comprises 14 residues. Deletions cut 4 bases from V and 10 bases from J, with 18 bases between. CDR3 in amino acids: CASSVGGLSGPQHF. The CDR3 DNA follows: TGCGCCAGCAGCGTCGGAGGGTTAAGTGGCCCCCAGCATTTT.

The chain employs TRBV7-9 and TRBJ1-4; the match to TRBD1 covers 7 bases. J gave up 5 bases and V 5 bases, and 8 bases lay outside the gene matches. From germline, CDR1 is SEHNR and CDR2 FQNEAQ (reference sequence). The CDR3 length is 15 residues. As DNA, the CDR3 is TGTGCCAGCAGCCCTCTACAGGGGAGGAATGAAAAACTGTTTTTT. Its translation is CASSPLQGRNEKLFF.

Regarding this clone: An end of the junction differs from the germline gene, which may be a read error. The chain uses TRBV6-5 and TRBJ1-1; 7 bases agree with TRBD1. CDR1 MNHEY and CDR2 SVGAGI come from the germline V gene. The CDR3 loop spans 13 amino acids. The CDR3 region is CASSHSEGAQAFF. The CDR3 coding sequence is TGTGCCAGCAGTCACTCGGAGGGGGCTCAAGCTTTCTTT.

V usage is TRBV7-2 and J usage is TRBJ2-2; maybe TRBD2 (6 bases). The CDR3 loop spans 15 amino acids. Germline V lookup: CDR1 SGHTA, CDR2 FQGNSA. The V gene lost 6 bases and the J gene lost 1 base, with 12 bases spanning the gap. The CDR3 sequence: CASSLGGGNTGELFF. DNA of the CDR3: TGTGCCAGCAGTCTTGGGGGAGGGAACACCGGGGAGCTGTTTTTT.

DNA for the CDR3: TGTGCCAGCAGCCCGGGGTCGTCCCACATGAACACTGAAGCTTTCTTT. Translation gives CASSPGSSHMNTEAFF. The V and J genes are TRBV5-4 and TRBJ1-1, with unresolved D. CDR1 and CDR2 from the germline V gene are SGHNT and YYREEE (reference sequence). Between the trimmed V and J ends, which lost 4 bases and 0 bases, there was a span of 16 bases. The CDR3 runs to 16 residues.

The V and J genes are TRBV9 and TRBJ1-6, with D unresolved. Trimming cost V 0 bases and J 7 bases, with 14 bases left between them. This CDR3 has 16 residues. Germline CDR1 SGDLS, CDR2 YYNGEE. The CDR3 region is CASSVASIAQNSPLHF. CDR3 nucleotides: TGTGCCAGCAGCGTAGCTTCCATAGCCCAAAATTCACCCCTCCACTTT.

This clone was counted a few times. CDR3 in amino acids: CASSLGERVGNEQFF. DNA of the CDR3: TGTGCCAGCAGTTTAGGGGAGAGGGTCGGGAATGAGCAGTTCTTC. This chain uses TRBV27 with TRBJ2-1, with D possibly TRBD2 on 5 matching bases. Germline assignment: CDR1 MNHEY and CDR2 SMNVEV (reference sequence). V was trimmed by 2 bases and J by 7 bases, leaving 15 bases between them. The CDR3 has 15 residues.

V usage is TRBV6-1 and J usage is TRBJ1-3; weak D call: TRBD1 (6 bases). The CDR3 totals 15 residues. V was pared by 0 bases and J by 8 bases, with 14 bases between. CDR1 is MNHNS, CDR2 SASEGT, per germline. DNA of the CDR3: TGTGCCAGCAGTGAAGCGCAGGGGCCAGGAGACACCATATATTTT. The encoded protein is CASSEAQGPGDTIYF.

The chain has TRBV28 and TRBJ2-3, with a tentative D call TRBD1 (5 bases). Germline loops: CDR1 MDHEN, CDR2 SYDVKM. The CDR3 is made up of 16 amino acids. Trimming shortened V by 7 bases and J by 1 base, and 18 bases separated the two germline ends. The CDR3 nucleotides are TGTGCCAGCAACGTCGTCGGGCAGGGCCGCACAGATACGCAGTATTTT. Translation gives CASNVVGQGRTDTQYF. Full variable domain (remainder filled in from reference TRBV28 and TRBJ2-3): DVKVTQSSRYLVKRTGEKVFLECVQDMDHENMFWYRQDPGLGLRLIYFSYDVKMKEKGDIPEGYSVSREKKERFSLILESASTNQTSMYLCASNVVGQGRTDTQYFGPGTRLTVL.

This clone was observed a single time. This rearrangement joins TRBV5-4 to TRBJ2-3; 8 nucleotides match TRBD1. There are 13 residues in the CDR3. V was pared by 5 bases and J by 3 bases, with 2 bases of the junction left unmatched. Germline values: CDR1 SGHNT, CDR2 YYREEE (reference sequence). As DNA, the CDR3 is TGTGCCAGCAGGAACAGGGGGACAGATACGCAGTATTTT. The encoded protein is CASRNRGTDTQYF.

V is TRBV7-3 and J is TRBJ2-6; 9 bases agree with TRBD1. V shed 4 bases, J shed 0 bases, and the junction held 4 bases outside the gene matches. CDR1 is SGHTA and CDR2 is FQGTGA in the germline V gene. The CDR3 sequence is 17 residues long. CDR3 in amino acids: CASSYPTGGSGANVLTF. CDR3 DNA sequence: TGTGCCAGCAGCTACCCGACAGGGGGCTCTGGGGCCAACGTCCTGACTTTC.